The rows below give T cell receptor beta chains drawn from one sample of a study of breast tumors, draining lymph nodes, adjacent tissues. TCRdb independently ran MiXCR on the multiplex PCR reads; one entry per CDR3 protein. This table has about 140,000 distinct CDR3 sequences, 30% to 35% appearing once. The sequenced material came from axillary lymph node tissue. These receptors were taken from a female donor with breast cancer. Some clones in this sample may be carry-over from other donors' samples. Each CDR3 is given without its conserved first and last residue. The order of the fields is V gene, clone size, J gene, D gene, CDR3 protein. A D gene is named only where the DNA matches it firmly. The size entry is marked missing in some rows and otherwise reads once, few, many or a size class.

TRBV15	many	TRBJ1-6	.	ATRERARSPLH
TRBV7-9	.	TRBJ2-5	.	AGGGGGGAKTQY
TRBV5-1	.	TRBJ1-4	TRBD1	ASSFSGTGKANEKLF
TRBV20-1	many	TRBJ1-2	.	SARWDISGYT
TRBV19	many	TRBJ2-1	TRBD1	ASSIDPTGGYEQF
TRBV20-1	.	TRBJ2-3	.	SASLYNEQY
TRBV6-6	many	TRBJ1-2	.	ASSHSGGNYGYT
TRBV28	many	TRBJ1-2	TRBD1	ASIPTGPSYGYT
TRBV29-1	.	TRBJ2-3	TRBD1	SVGPGQGRTDTQY
TRBV2	.	TRBJ2-1	.	ASINYNEQF
TRBV7-9	many	TRBJ2-3	.	ASVLGEHLLTDTQY
TRBV27	many	TRBJ2-5	.	ASSLNPLAKTQY
TRBV5-1	few	TRBJ1-1	TRBD1	ASSLKDRMGSEAF
TRBV15	few	TRBJ1-1	.	ATSSTGHRNTEAF
TRBV20-1	many	TRBJ2-4	.	SAPRQNIQS
TRBV4-2	many	TRBJ2-1	.	ASSQEGSWDYNEQF
TRBV9	many	TRBJ1-6	.	ASSSTGSHSPLH
TRBV19	.	TRBJ2-2	.	ASRWGASTGELF
TRBV5-8	.	TRBJ2-1	.	ASSLGGANLYNEQF
TRBV2	many	TRBJ2-5	TRBD2	ATLEGLAGQETQY
TRBV29-1	.	TRBJ2-5	.	SVSGDSGQETQY
TRBV10-1	.	TRBJ2-7	.	ARGSTYEQY
TRBV29-1	many	TRBJ1-2	.	SVRRAELYGYT
TRBV9	.	TRBJ2-2	TRBD1	ASSVVGGYTGELF
TRBV13	.	TRBJ2-6	.	ASSVEGDNVLT
TRBV6-1	once	TRBJ2-7	TRBD1	ASSPRLGQGANEQY
TRBV6-6	many	TRBJ1-6	TRBD1	ASSYGQGLNSPLH
TRBV9	.	TRBJ2-3	TRBD2	ASSRLAGGVADTQY
TRBV6-5	few	TRBJ2-1	.	ASSVGGVSYNEQF
TRBV6-5	many	TRBJ1-2	TRBD1	ASSYSGRGQSGYT
TRBV9	many	TRBJ2-1	TRBD2	ASSVGGGSYNEQF
TRBV18	many	TRBJ1-4	.	ASSPSLSESEKLF
TRBV2	many	TRBJ2-5	TRBD2	ASSERSSGDKAQY
TRBV10-3	few	TRBJ1-1	TRBD1	AISDGQGEEAF
TRBV5-1	.	TRBJ1-2	.	ASSLATGPCGYT
TRBV2	many	TRBJ2-2	TRBD1	ASSRDRGLSSGELF
TRBV20-1	once	TRBJ1-4	TRBD1	SARVPGGGKLF
TRBV28	.	TRBJ1-5	TRBD1	ASARGGVPSNQPQH
TRBV19	.	TRBJ1-2	TRBD1	ASSDGQGSIYGYT
TRBV5-1	.	TRBJ1-2	.	ASSPTVSPDTYGYT
TRBV2	.	TRBJ1-5	.	ASSEVGQSSQPRH
TRBV7-6	.	TRBJ1-5	.	VSSCDGNQPQH
TRBV6-6	many	TRBJ2-1	TRBD2	ASSRFASGGASSYNEQF
TRBV7-2	many	TRBJ2-2	.	ASSLEAGASTGELF
TRBV7-9	many	TRBJ2-5	.	ASSPHETQY
TRBV5-4	once	TRBJ2-3	TRBD2	ATGLAGVKDTQY
TRBV4-2	many	TRBJ1-4	.	ASSQEWANRNEKLF
TRBV19	many	TRBJ2-2	TRBD2	ASSGASGAGELF
TRBV12-1	many	TRBJ2-5	.	ASATGDQY
TRBV5-1	many	TRBJ2-7	TRBD2	ASSLGLAATYEQY
TRBV18	many	TRBJ2-5	.	ASSATVQETQY
TRBV5-6	many	TRBJ2-3	TRBD2	ASSKRGGADTQY
TRBV6-2/TRBV6-3	.	TRBJ1-5	.	ASSPKPTPGQYSNQPQH
TRBV9	many	TRBJ2-3	TRBD1	ASSAGQGFSDTQY
TRBV2	.	TRBJ2-3	TRBD1	ASSDWTGALTDTQY